What follows are 28 T cell receptor beta chains derived from one specimen sequenced in a study of T cell clonotyping in hematopoietic cell transplantation. Here immunoSEQ multiplex PCR was the method, and the copy in TCRdb shows in-frame clones only, minus some. Of around 40,000 clones listed, 90% to 95% were seen once; the top ten hold around 1.5%. The time point denotes: recipient sample about 28 days before transplant, after cytoreduction. Here the sequenced sample was peripheral blood mononuclear cells, taken before stem cell transplant. The receptors were sampled from a man in his forties with chronic myeloid leukemia. Some clones in this sample may be carry-over from other donors' samples.

The chain couples TRBV4-1 to TRBJ2-7; 7 positions match TRBD1. V lost 4 bases and J lost 2; bases outside the gene matches: 8. Per germline, CDR1 MGHRA and CDR2 YSYEKL. The CDR3 has 15 residues. CDR3 in DNA: TGCGCCAGCAGCCGGAACAGGGGATCGACCTACGAGCAGTACTTC. Encoded protein: CASSRNRGSTYEQYF.

This clone was counted a single time. The same CDR3 can be traced to other DNA sequences in this sample. The chain uses TRBV5-4 and TRBJ2-1, with 10 bases aligning to TRBD1. Trimming at V came to 0 bases and at J to 4 bases, leaving 1 base not matched to a gene. The germline CDR1 and CDR2 sequences are SGHNT and YYREEE (reference sequence). CDR3 length: 15 amino acids. The CDR3 protein is CASSLGGQGYNEQFF. The CDR3 nucleotides read TGTGCCAGCAGCTTGGGGGGACAGGGGTACAATGAGCAGTTCTTC.

CDR3 nucleotide sequence: TGTGCCAGTAGTGCCACGATTAATTCACCCCTCCACTTT. Residues: CASSATINSPLHF. V is TRBV19 and J is TRBJ1-6; D gene ambiguous. The germline V gene encodes CDR1 LNHDA and CDR2 SQIVND (reference sequence). The CDR3 loop spans 13 amino acids. Trimming stripped 5 bases from V and 6 bases from J, with 8 bases between.

The CDR3 loop is CASSPLSGAPLEQYF. CDR3 DNA: TGTGCCAGCAGCCCCTTATCGGGGGCCCCCCTCGAGCAGTACTTC. The J gene is TRBJ2-7, the V gene TRBV7-3; D is perhaps TRBD1 or TRBD2 (6 bases each). CDR3 length: 15 amino acids. CDR1 is SGHTA and CDR2 is FQGTGA in the germline V gene. V lost 5 bases and J lost 6, with 20 bases in between.

The CDR3 nucleotides are TGTGCCAGCAGCTTAGCGCCCCGACAGGGCGATGGCTACACCTTC. It encodes CASSLAPRQGDGYTF. The gene calls are TRBV7-2 and TRBJ1-2; 7 bases match TRBD1. Losses at the gene ends were 0 bases for V and 6 bases for J; bases not matched to a gene: 7. Looked up from germline, CDR1 is SGHTA and CDR2 is FQGNSA. The CDR3 is 15 amino acids.

This clone showed up just once. The CDR3 DNA follows: TGTGCCAGCAGCTCACCGGGACAGGGACATTACGAGCAGTACTTC. Residues: CASSSPGQGHYEQYF. This chain connects TRBV5-8 to TRBJ2-7; 9 bases align to TRBD1. Trimming at V came to 3 bases and at J to 4 bases, leaving 8 bases not matched to a gene. The germline V gene has CDR1 SGHTS and CDR2 YDEGEE. The CDR3 loop spans 15 amino acids.

The chain has TRBV5-1 and TRBJ1-2, with D hard to call. The CDR3 spans 14 residues. The germline V and J ends were trimmed by 2 bases and 6 bases, with 14 bases remaining between them. CDR1 and CDR2 from the germline V gene are SGHRS and YFSETQ. Written as DNA, the CDR3 is TGCGCCAGCAGCTTAGGCAGCTCTTGGGATGGCTACACCTTC. Encoded protein: CASSLGSSWDGYTF.

The rearrangement links TRBV6-1 to TRBJ2-7; 7 bases are shared with TRBD1. Per germline, CDR1 MNHNS and CDR2 SASEGT. There are 12 residues in the CDR3. The trim removed 2 bases at V and 9 bases at J, leaving 4 bases unmatched. CDR3 sequence reads: CASSEYRGWQYF. The CDR3 bases are TGTGCCAGCAGTGAATACAGGGGCTGGCAGTACTTC.

This chain joins TRBV4-2 and TRBJ2-3; D is unclear. Trimming cost V 0 bases and J 0 bases, with 7 bases left between them. There are 15 residues in the CDR3. The germline gives CDR1 LGHNA, CDR2 YNFKEQ. The chain's CDR3 is CASSQEWMSTDTQYF. CDR3 bases: TGTGCCAGCAGCCAAGAGTGGATGAGCACAGATACGCAGTATTTT.

This clone was seen a single time. CDR3 amino acids: CAWGQAWSYGYTF. The DNA of the CDR3 is TGTGCCTGGGGACAGGCTTGGTCCTATGGCTACACCTTC. The chain uses TRBV30 and TRBJ1-2, with 7 nucleotides matching TRBD1. The CDR3 covers 13 residues. Trimming took 5 bases from V and 4 from J; bases not matched to a gene: 7. In germline, CDR1 is GTSNPN, CDR2 SVGIG (reference sequence).

Here the CDR3 DNA reads TGCGCCAGCAGCCACCTAACAGGGGCTGGGGGCTACACCTTC. As protein: CASSHLTGAGGYTF. This chain connects TRBV4-3 to TRBJ1-2; 7 nucleotides agree with TRBD1. CDR1 is LGHNA and CDR2 is YSLEER in the germline V gene. V was pared by 3 bases and J by 8 bases, with 9 bases of the junction left unmatched. The length of the CDR3 is 14 residues.

This clone was counted only a few times. The CDR3: CASSQGGTHQPQHF. For the CDR3, the DNA is TGTGCCAGCAGCCAGGGTGGCACTCATCAGCCCCAGCATTTT. This sequence joins TRBV13 and TRBJ1-5; D is possibly TRBD1 (5 bases). The CDR3 consists of 14 residues. V was pared by 5 bases and J by 5 bases, with 13 bases between. Germline loops: CDR1 PRHDT, CDR2 FYEKMQ (reference sequence).

The rearrangement links TRBV11-3 to TRBJ2-1; the match to TRBD2 covers 14 bases. After removal of 4 bases from V and 7 bases from J, the junction contained 6 bases not matched to a gene. The CDR3 runs to 16 residues. Germline V CDR1 and CDR2: SGHNT, YENEEA. CDR3 protein: CASSWGLAGDINEQFF. CDR3 coding DNA: TGTGCCAGCAGCTGGGGACTAGCGGGGGATATAAATGAGCAGTTCTTC. Full variable domain (outside the CDR3, taken from reference TRBV11-3 and TRBJ2-1): EAGVVQSPRYKIIEKKQPVAFWCNPISGHNTLYWYLQNLGQGPELLIRYENEEAVDDSQLPKDRFSAERLKGVDSTLKIQPAELGDSAVYLCASSWGLAGDINEQFFGPGTRLTVL.

This clone has a single count. The CDR3 DNA reads TGCGCCAGCAGCCAACGCTCGGGACAGAACACTGAAGCTTTCTTT. Protein product: CASSQRSGQNTEAFF. This chain connects TRBV4-3 to TRBJ1-1; a weak D match, TRBD1 (6 bases). Germline values: CDR1 LGHNA, CDR2 YSLEER. V lost 2 bases, J lost 1 base, and 11 bases lay in between. The CDR3 is 15 amino acids.

The chain employs TRBV9 and TRBJ2-1; possibly TRBD1 for D (6 bases). This CDR3 has 13 residues. V lost 2 bases, J lost 5 bases, and 8 bases lay in between. Germline CDR1 and CDR2: SGDLS and YYNGEE. The CDR3 reads CASSVRQDNEQFF. The DNA of the CDR3 is TGTGCCAGCAGCGTGAGACAGGACAATGAGCAGTTCTTC.

The chain carries TRBV7-2 and TRBJ2-2; TRBD1 matches at 11 bases. Unmatched junction bases numbered 10, after V lost 5 bases and J lost 5 bases. The CDR3 sequence is 17 residues long. Germline CDR1 reads SGHTA; CDR2 reads FQGNSA. In DNA form, the CDR3 reads TGTGCCAGCAGCCGCAAGGGACAGGGGGTGAAGACCGGGGAGCTGTTTTTT. This encodes CASSRKGQGVKTGELFF. The variable domain in full, completed from reference TRBV7-2 and TRBJ2-2, reads GAGVSQSPSNKVTEKGKDVELRCDPISGHTALYWYRQSLGQGLEFLIYFQGNSAPDKSGLPSDRFSAERTGGSVSTLTIQRTQQEDSAVYLCASSRKGQGVKTGELFFGEGSRLTVL.

The chain uses TRBV29-1 and TRBJ1-2; 10 positions match TRBD1. V lost 4 bases to trimming and J lost 7 bases; unmatched junction nucleotides: 9. CDR1 is SQVTM, CDR2 ANQGSEA, per germline. This CDR3 is built from 14 residues. CDR3 residues: CSVGAPGQGSGYTF. DNA for the CDR3: TGCAGCGTTGGAGCTCCGGGACAGGGGTCTGGCTACACCTTC.

This chain uses TRBV9 with TRBJ1-1; maybe TRBD1 (5 bases). Trimming stripped 2 bases from V and 1 base from J, with 6 bases between. The CDR3 is 13 residues long. The germline CDR1 and CDR2 sequences are SGDLS and YYNGEE. The CDR3 coding sequence is TGTGCCAGCAGCGTTACAGGGAACACTGAAGCTTTCTTT. As protein: CASSVTGNTEAFF.

The rearrangement links TRBV6-5 to TRBJ1-6; no definite D call. The germline V and J ends were trimmed by 4 bases and 4 bases, with 8 bases remaining between them. The CDR3 sequence is 14 residues long. The germline gives CDR1 MNHEY, CDR2 SVGAGI. CDR3 sequence (DNA): TGTGCCAGCAGTTTCAGTCCATATAATTCACCCCTCCACTTT. It codes for CASSFSPYNSPLHF.

The chain has TRBV5-1 and TRBJ2-5; possibly TRBD1 or TRBD2 for D (7 bases each). The V gene's germline CDR1 is SGHRS and CDR2 YFSETQ. The V end lost 0 bases, the J end lost 2 bases, and 11 bases lay between the germline ends. The CDR3 is 15 residues long. The CDR3 nucleotides are TGCGCCAGCAGCTTGGGCCAGGGGGGGCAAGAGACCCAGTACTTC. Its protein is CASSLGQGGQETQYF. Combining the CDR3 with reference TRBV5-1 and TRBJ2-5 gives the whole variable domain KAGVTQTPRYLIKTRGQQVTLSCSPISGHRSVSWYQQTPGQGLQFLFEYFSETQRNKGNFPGRFSGRQFSNSRSEMNVSTLELGDSALYLCASSLGQGGQETQYFGPGTRLLVL.

Turning to this clone: An end of the junction does not agree with germline; a read error may underlie this. The chain joins TRBV7-7 to TRBJ2-7, with D tentatively TRBD1 (5 bases). The CDR3 has 13 residues. From germline, CDR1 is SSHAT and CDR2 FNYEAQ (reference sequence). The DNA for the CDR3 is TGTGCTAGCAGCTTAGACAGCTCCTACGAGCAGTACTTC. It specifies CASSLDSSYEQYF.

CDR3 bases: TGTGCCAGCAGCTTGGAGGGCGCTGCCGGGGAGCTGTTTTTT. This codes for CASSLEGAAGELFF. The rearrangement joins TRBV5-4 to TRBJ2-2; D gene uncertain. CDR1 and CDR2 (germline): SGHNT, YYREEE (reference sequence). V was trimmed by 0 bases and J by 6 bases, leaving 9 bases between them. The CDR3 runs to 14 residues.

This clone was observed once. This rearrangement joins TRBV4-1 to TRBJ1-1; possible D gene TRBD1, 5 bases. Germline CDR1 and CDR2: MGHRA and YSYEKL. V was pared by 0 bases and J by 3 bases, with 20 bases between. The CDR3 consists of 18 residues. The CDR3 loop is CASSQDPHVRERYTEAFF. CDR3 bases: TGCGCCAGCAGCCAAGATCCCCACGTCAGGGAAAGATACACTGAAGCTTTCTTT.

The rearrangement joins TRBV28 to TRBJ2-5; a possible D gene is TRBD1 (5 bases). This CDR3 region has 14 residues. Germline CDR1 MDHEN, CDR2 SYDVKM. The V end was cut by 5 bases, the J end by 2 bases, with 12 bases between. The chain's CDR3 is CASSPHDRQETQYF. The CDR3, as DNA: TGTGCCAGCAGTCCCCACGACAGACAAGAGACCCAGTACTTC.

As DNA, the CDR3 is TGTGCCATCAGCGGGGGGGACCTTTATAATTCACCCCTCCACTTT. It codes for CAISGGDLYNSPLHF. This chain links TRBV10-3 with TRBJ1-6; tentatively, D is TRBD1 (5 bases). The length of the CDR3 is 15 residues. With 6 bases removed from V and 4 bases from J, the gap between germline ends came to 13 bases. CDR1 is ENHRY and CDR2 is SYGVKD in the germline V gene.

This clone appeared a single time. This chain uses TRBV30 with TRBJ2-5; 11 positions match TRBD1. The junction had 15 bases not matched to a gene; V was cut back by 5 bases and J by 7 bases. CDR3 length: 16 amino acids. Germline V CDR1 and CDR2: GTSNPN, SVGIG (reference sequence). CDR3 sequence reads: CAWERTGGFLWGTQYF. DNA of the CDR3: TGTGCCTGGGAGAGGACAGGGGGCTTCCTCTGGGGGACCCAGTACTTC.

The chain couples TRBV14 to TRBJ1-6; D remains unclear. There are 14 residues in the CDR3. Germline CDR1 reads SGHDN; CDR2 reads FVKESK. V dropped 0 bases and J dropped 7 bases, with 7 bases sitting between them. CDR3 sequence: CASSQEWENSPLHF. In nucleotides, the CDR3 is TGTGCCAGCAGCCAAGAGTGGGAGAATTCACCCCTCCACTTT.

This CDR3 reads CASSPYREGYGDGYTF. In DNA, the CDR3 is TGTGCCAGCAGCCCCTACAGGGAGGGGTATGGCGATGGCTACACCTTC. This chain joins TRBV7-8 and TRBJ1-2; possibly TRBD1 for D (6 bases). The ends were cut back, 5 bases at V and 6 bases at J, with 22 bases in the middle. This CDR3 has 16 residues. Per the germline V gene, CDR1 is SGHVS and CDR2 is FQNEAQ. Full variable domain (rest looked up from reference TRBV7-8 and TRBJ1-2): GAGVSQSPRYKVAKRGQDVALRCDPISGHVSLFWYQQALGQGPEFLTYFQNEAQLDKSGLPSDRFFAERPEGSVSTLKIQRTQQEDSAVYLCASSPYREGYGDGYTFGSGTRLTVV.